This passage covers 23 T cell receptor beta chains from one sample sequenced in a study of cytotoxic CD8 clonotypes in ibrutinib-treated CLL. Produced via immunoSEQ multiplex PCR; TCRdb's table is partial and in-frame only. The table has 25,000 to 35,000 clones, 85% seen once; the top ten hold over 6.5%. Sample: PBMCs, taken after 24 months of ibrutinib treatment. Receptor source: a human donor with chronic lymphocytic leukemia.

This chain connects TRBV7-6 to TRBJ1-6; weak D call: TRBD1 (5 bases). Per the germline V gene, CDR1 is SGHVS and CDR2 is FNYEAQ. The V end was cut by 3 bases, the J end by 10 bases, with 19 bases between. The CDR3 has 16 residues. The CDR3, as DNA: TGTGCCAGCAGCTTGCAGGGAGGCGGTGTTGGATCACCCCTCCACTTT. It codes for CASSLQGGGVGSPLHF.

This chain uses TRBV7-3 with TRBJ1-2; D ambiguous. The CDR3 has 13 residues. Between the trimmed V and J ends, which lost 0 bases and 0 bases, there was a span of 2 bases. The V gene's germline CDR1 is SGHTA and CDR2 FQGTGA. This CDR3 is CASSLTSNYGYTF. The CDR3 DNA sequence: TGTGCCAGCAGCTTAACCTCTAACTATGGCTACACCTTC.

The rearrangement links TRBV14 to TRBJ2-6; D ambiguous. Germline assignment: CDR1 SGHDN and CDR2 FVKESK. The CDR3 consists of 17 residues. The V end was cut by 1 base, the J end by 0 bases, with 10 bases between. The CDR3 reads CASSQVTDTSGANVLTF. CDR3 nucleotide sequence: TGTGCCAGCAGCCAAGTTACAGATACCTCTGGGGCCAACGTCCTGACTTTC.

The DNA of the CDR3 is TGTGCCAGCAGCTTAGGAAGGGGGGAAACTGAAGCTTTCTTT. Its translation is CASSLGRGETEAFF. The V call is TRBV7-9, the J call TRBJ1-1, with a possible D match to TRBD1 (6 bases). V was clipped by 1 base and J by 5 bases, with 11 bases between them. The CDR3 runs to 14 residues. Germline CDR1 and CDR2: SEHNR and FQNEAQ (reference sequence).

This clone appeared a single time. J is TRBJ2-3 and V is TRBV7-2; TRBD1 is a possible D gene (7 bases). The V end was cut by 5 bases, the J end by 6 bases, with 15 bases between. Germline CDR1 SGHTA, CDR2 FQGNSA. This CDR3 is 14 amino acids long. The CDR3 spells CASSDPGGRDTQYF. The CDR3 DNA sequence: TGTGCCAGCAGCGACCCAGGGGGGAGGGATACGCAGTATTTT. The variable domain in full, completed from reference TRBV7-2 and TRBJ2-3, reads GAGVSQSPSNKVTEKGKDVELRCDPISGHTALYWYRQSLGQGLEFLIYFQGNSAPDKSGLPSDRFSAERTGGSVSTLTIQRTQQEDSAVYLCASSDPGGRDTQYFGPGTRLTVL.

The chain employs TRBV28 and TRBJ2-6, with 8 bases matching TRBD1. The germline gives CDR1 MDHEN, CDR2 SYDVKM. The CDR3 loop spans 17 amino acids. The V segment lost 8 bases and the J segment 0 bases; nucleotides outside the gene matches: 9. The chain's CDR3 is CASCPGGHSSGANVLTF. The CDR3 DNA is TGTGCCAGCTGCCCAGGGGGCCATAGCTCTGGGGCCAACGTCCTGACTTTC.

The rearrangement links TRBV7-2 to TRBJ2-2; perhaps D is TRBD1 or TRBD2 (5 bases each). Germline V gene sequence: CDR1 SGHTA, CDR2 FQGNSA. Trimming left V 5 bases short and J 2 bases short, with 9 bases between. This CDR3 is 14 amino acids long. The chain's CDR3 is CASSTGPNTGELFF. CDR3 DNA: TGTGCCAGCAGCACGGGACCCAACACCGGGGAGCTGTTTTTT. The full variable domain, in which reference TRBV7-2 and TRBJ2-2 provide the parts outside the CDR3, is GAGVSQSPSNKVTEKGKDVELRCDPISGHTALYWYRQSLGQGLEFLIYFQGNSAPDKSGLPSDRFSAERTGGSVSTLTIQRTQQEDSAVYLCASSTGPNTGELFFGEGSRLTVL.

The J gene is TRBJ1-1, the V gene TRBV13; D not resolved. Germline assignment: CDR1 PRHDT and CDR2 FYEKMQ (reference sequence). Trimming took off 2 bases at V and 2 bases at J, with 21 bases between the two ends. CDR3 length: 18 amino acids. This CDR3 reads CASSLHPRGQASNTEAFF. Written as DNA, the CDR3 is TGTGCCAGCAGCTTACACCCCCGAGGTCAGGCGTCCAACACTGAAGCTTTCTTT.

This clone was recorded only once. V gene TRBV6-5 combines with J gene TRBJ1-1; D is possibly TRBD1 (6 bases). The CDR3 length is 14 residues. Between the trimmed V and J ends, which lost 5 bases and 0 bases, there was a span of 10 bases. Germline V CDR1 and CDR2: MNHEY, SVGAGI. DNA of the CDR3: TGTGCCAGCAGTGACAGGTCCATGAACACTGAAGCTTTCTTT. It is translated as CASSDRSMNTEAFF.

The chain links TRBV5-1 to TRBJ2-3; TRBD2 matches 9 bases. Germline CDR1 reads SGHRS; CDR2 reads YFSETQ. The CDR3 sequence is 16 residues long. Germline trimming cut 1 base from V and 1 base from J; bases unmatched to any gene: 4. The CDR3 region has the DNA TGCGCCAGCAGCTTGCAGGTAGCGGGGGGCACAGATACGCAGTATTTT. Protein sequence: CASSLQVAGGTDTQYF.

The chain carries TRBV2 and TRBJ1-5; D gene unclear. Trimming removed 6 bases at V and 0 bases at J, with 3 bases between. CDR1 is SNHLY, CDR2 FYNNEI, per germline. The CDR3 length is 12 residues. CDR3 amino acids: CASRDSNQPQHF. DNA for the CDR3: TGTGCCAGCAGGGATAGCAATCAGCCCCAGCATTTT.

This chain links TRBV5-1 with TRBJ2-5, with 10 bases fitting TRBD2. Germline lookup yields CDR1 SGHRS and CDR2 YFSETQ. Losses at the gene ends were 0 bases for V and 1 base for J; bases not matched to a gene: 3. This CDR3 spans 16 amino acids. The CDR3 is CASSLVAGGLQETQYF. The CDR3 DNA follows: TGCGCCAGCAGCTTGGTAGCGGGGGGCCTCCAAGAGACCCAGTACTTC.

DNA of the CDR3: TGTGCCAGCAGTGGGACTAGCGAGACAGATACGCAGTATTTT. Amino acid sequence: CASSGTSETDTQYF. The chain employs TRBV2 and TRBJ2-3, with TRBD2 identical over 9 bases. V gave up 4 bases and J gave up 3 bases; unmatched junction bases: 2. The V gene's germline CDR1 is SNHLY and CDR2 FYNNEI. The CDR3 has 14 residues.

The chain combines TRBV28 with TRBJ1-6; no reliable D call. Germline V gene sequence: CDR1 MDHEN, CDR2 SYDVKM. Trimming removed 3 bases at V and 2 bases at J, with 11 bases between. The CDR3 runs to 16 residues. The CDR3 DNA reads TGTGCCAGCAGTTTTGCGGGAGGTACCTATAATTCACCCCTCCACTTT. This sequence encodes CASSFAGGTYNSPLHF.

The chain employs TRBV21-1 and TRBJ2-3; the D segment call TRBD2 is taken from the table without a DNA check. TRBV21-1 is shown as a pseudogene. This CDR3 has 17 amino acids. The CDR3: CASSTGTSGGRGDTQYF. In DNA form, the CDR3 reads TGTGCCAGCAGCACTGGGACTAGCGGGGGCCGGGGAGATACGCAGTATTTT.

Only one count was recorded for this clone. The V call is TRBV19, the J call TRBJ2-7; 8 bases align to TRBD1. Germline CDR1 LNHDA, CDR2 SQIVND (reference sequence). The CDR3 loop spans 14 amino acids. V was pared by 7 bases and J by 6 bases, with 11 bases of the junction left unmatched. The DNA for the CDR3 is TGTGCCAGTATCAGTACAGGGGGTAGCGGCGAGCAGTACTTC. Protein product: CASISTGGSGEQYF.

The CDR3 sequence is CASSFRSGGASETQYF. The CDR3, as DNA: TGTGCCAGCAGCTTTAGGAGCGGGGGGGCCTCGGAGACCCAGTACTTC. The chain uses TRBV5-4 and TRBJ2-5; 10 bases are shared with TRBD2. Germline V lookup: CDR1 SGHNT, CDR2 YYREEE (reference sequence). The CDR3 spans 16 residues. V shed 2 bases, J shed 5 bases, and the junction held 9 bases outside the gene matches.

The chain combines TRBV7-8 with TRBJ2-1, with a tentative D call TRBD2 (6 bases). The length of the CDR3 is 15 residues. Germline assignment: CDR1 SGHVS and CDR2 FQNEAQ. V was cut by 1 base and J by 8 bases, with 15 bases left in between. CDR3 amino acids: CASSLEVGGVDEQFF. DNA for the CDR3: TGTGCCAGCAGCTTAGAAGTCGGGGGAGTCGATGAGCAGTTCTTC.

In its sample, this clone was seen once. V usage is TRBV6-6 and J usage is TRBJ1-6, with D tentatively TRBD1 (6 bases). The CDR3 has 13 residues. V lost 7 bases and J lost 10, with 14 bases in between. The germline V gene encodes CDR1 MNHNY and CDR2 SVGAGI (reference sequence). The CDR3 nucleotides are TGTGCCAGCACTTTAGGGGGAAGCTCACCCCTCCACTTT. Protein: CASTLGGSSPLHF.

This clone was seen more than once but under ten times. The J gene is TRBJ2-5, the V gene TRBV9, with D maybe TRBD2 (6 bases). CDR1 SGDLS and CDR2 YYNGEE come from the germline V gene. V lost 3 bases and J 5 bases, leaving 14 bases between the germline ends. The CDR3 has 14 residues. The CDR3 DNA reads TGTGCCAGCAGCGCAGGAGGGGTGGACGAGACCCAGTACTTC. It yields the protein CASSAGGVDETQYF. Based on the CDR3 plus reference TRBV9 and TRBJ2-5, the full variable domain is DSGVTQTPKHLITATGQRVTLRCSPRSGDLSVYWYQQSLDQGLQFLIQYYNGEERAKGNILERFSAQQFPDLHSELNLSSLELGDSALYFCASSAGGVDETQYFGPGTRLLVL.

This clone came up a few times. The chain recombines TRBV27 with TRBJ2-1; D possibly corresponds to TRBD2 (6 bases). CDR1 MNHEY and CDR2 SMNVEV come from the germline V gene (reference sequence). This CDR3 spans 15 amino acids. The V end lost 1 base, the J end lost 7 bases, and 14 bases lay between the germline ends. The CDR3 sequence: CASSLFQGLKNEQFF. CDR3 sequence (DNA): TGTGCCAGCAGTTTATTCCAGGGACTTAAGAATGAGCAGTTCTTC.

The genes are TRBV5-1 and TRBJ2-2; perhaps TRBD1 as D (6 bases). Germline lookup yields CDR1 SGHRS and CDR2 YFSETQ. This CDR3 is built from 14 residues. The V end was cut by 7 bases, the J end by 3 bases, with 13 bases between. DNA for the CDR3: TGCGCCAGCGGCCAACGGACAGACACCGGGGAGCTGTTTTTT. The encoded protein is CASGQRTDTGELFF.

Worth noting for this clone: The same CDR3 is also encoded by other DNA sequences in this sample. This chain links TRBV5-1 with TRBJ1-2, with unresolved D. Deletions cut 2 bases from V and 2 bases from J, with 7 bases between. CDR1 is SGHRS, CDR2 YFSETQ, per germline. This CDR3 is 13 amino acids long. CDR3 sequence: CASSFAGNYGYTF. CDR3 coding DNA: TGCGCCAGCAGCTTCGCAGGAAACTATGGCTACACCTTC. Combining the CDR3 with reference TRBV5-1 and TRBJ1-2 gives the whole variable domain KAGVTQTPRYLIKTRGQQVTLSCSPISGHRSVSWYQQTPGQGLQFLFEYFSETQRNKGNFPGRFSGRQFSNSRSEMNVSTLELGDSALYLCASSFAGNYGYTFGSGTRLTVV.